One sample yielded the 22 T cell receptor beta chains listed below, sequenced in a study of quantifying T cell responses using KT2 cells. For the study at large: RNA was reverse transcribed with TCR alpha and beta constant-region primers.

An oligo carrying a UMI was ligated to the cDNA 3' end. First-round PCR used approximately 4 cycles and beta primers RC1.1 and RC1.2 covering TRBC1 and TRBC2. One entry per CDR3 protein results from TCRdb running MiXCR on the UMI-ligation and nested PCR reads. The sample carries 39,000 or so distinct CDR3 sequences, approximately 15% recorded once. Sequenced sample: PBMCs spiked with cells of the T cell clone KT2. The receptor source for this set is a human donor.

This clonotype was counted at least ten times. The chain carries TRBV6-2 or TRBV6-3 and TRBJ2-5, with a weak D call TRBD2 (6 bases). The CDR3 totals 14 residues. Germline lookup yields CDR1 MNHEY and CDR2 SVGEGT. V lost 10 bases to trimming and J lost 9 bases, with 24 bases between them. The CDR3 protein is CATIALAEAGAQYF. The CDR3 DNA sequence: TGTGCCACCATTGCCTTAGCGGAGGCCGGGGCCCAGTACTTC.

This clonotype occurred a few times. The rearrangement uses TRBV2 and TRBJ1-5; weak D call: TRBD1 (6 bases). CDR1 and CDR2 (germline): SNHLY, FYNNEI. The CDR3 extends over 13 amino acids. Trimming took off 4 bases at V and 10 bases at J, with 14 bases between the two ends. The CDR3 bases are TGTGCCAGCAGTGCACAGGGAGTGGGTCCCCAGCATTTT. Protein product: CASSAQGVGPQHF.

The chain links TRBV13 to TRBJ1-1, with TRBD1 as a possible D gene (6 bases). V dropped 5 bases and J dropped 1 base, with 11 bases sitting between them. Germline lookup yields CDR1 PRHDT and CDR2 FYEKMQ (reference sequence). This CDR3 contains 14 residues. CDR3 in amino acids: CASSQGQTNTEAFF. The DNA of the CDR3 is TGTGCCAGCAGCCAAGGACAGACGAACACTGAAGCTTTCTTT.

By share, this clonotype counts as medium-sized. The rearrangement uses TRBV7-3 and TRBJ1-5; 7 bases fit TRBD1. With 3 bases clipped from V and 2 bases from J, the junction kept 1 base outside the gene matches. The CDR3 spans 14 residues. Germline CDR1 reads SGHTA; CDR2 reads FQGTGA. CDR3 in amino acids: CASSFGQGNQPQHF. Written as DNA, the CDR3 is TGTGCCAGCAGCTTTGGACAGGGCAATCAGCCCCAGCATTTT.

This clonotype has just a few counts. The chain recombines TRBV6-2 or TRBV6-3 with TRBJ2-1; 7 bases are shared with TRBD2. Germline values: CDR1 MNHEY, CDR2 SVGEGT. The CDR3 runs to 15 residues. Trimming removed 5 bases from V and 9 bases from J; junction bases left unmatched: 13. CDR3 protein: CASSHFLAERVEQFF. CDR3 nucleotides: TGTGCCAGCAGTCACTTCCTAGCGGAGAGGGTTGAGCAGTTCTTC.

There are a few counts of this clonotype. The chain couples TRBV5-6 to TRBJ1-1, with no clear D. CDR1 is SGHDT and CDR2 is YYEEEE in the germline V gene. Trimming stripped 4 bases from V and 5 bases from J, with 24 bases between. The CDR3 sequence is 17 residues long. The CDR3 region has the DNA TGTGCCAGCAGCATGGCACAGAAAAGAGTAAGTCGTACTGAAGCTTTCTTT. Translated: CASSMAQKRVSRTEAFF. The complete variable domain, with remaining parts taken from reference TRBV5-6 and TRBJ1-1, reads DAGVTQSPTHLIKTRGQQVTLRCSPKSGHDTVSWYQQALGQGPQFIFQYYEEEERQRGNFPDRFSGHQFPNYSSELNVNALLLGDSALYLCASSMAQKRVSRTEAFFGQGTRLTVV.

This clonotype was observed a few times. The rearrangement joins TRBV28 to TRBJ2-1; TRBD2 agrees at 10 bases. With V trimmed by 5 bases and J by 2 bases, 6 bases remained unmatched. Per the germline V gene, CDR1 is MDHEN and CDR2 is SYDVKM. The CDR3 covers 16 residues. The CDR3: CASSKYSGRAYNEQFF. In nucleotides, the CDR3 is TGTGCCAGCAGTAAATACAGCGGGAGGGCCTACAATGAGCAGTTCTTC.

This clonotype showed up many times. The chain recombines TRBV7-9 with TRBJ2-1, with D unresolved. The CDR3 consists of 12 residues. Trimming took off 2 bases at V and 8 bases at J, with 7 bases between the two ends. Germline V lookup: CDR1 SEHNR, CDR2 FQNEAQ (reference sequence). CDR3 nucleotide sequence: TGTGCCAGCAGCTTAACGGCCTATGAGCAGTTCTTC. Amino acids: CASSLTAYEQFF.

This chain's CDR3 is CSAAETVAKNIQYF. In DNA, the CDR3 is TGCAGTGCCGCGGAGACGGTAGCCAAAAACATTCAGTACTTC. The chain joins TRBV20-1 to TRBJ2-4; no clear D gene. Trimming took off 6 bases at V and 0 bases at J, with 12 bases between the two ends. This CDR3 is 14 amino acids long. Germline V gives CDR1 DFQATT, CDR2 SNEGSKA (reference sequence).

This clonotype was seen a few times. The chain combines TRBV5-6 with TRBJ2-4; 11 positions match TRBD1. Trimming removed 4 bases from V and 8 bases from J; junction bases left unmatched: 11. The CDR3 runs to 16 residues. Germline V gene lookup returns CDR1 SGHDT and CDR2 YYEEEE. The CDR3 sequence: CASSAAGTGGVDIQYF. The DNA for the CDR3 is TGTGCCAGCAGCGCGGCCGGGACAGGGGGAGTGGACATTCAGTACTTC.

The table lists this clonotype with a count of one. The chain joins TRBV5-1 to TRBJ1-2, with 7 bases lining up with TRBD1. Germline CDR1 is SGHRS and CDR2 is YFSETQ. The CDR3 has 13 residues. The junction had 7 bases not matched to a gene; V was cut back by 4 bases and J by 7 bases. The CDR3 region is CASSQRQGTGYTF. CDR3 in DNA: TGCGCCAGCAGCCAAAGACAGGGAACTGGCTACACCTTC.

This clonotype has a handful of counts. The CDR3 spells CASSPGTGGVYQYF. CDR3 nucleotide sequence: TGTGCCAGCAGCCCCGGGACAGGGGGGGTGTATCAGTACTTC. The V call is TRBV6-5, the J call TRBJ2-4, with 11 bases lining up with TRBD1. The CDR3 spans 14 residues. The V segment lost 6 bases and the J segment 12 bases; nucleotides outside the gene matches: 10. CDR1 and CDR2 from the germline V gene are MNHEY and SVGAGI.

The V and J genes are TRBV10-2 and TRBJ1-2; D not certain. The CDR3 loop spans 13 amino acids. V lost 1 base, J lost 7 bases, and 10 bases lay in between. The germline gives CDR1 WSHSY, CDR2 SAAADI. CDR3 sequence reads: CASSEYLGSGYTF. DNA for the CDR3: TGCGCCAGCAGTGAGTACTTAGGGAGTGGCTACACCTTC.

This clonotype was counted a few times. The V gene is TRBV9, the J gene TRBJ1-6, with 8 bases lining up with TRBD1. The germline V gene encodes CDR1 SGDLS and CDR2 YYNGEE. With 3 bases clipped from V and 0 bases from J, the junction kept 5 bases outside the gene matches. CDR3 size: 17 residues. CDR3 bases: TGTGCCAGCAGCGCGAGACAGGGGAGCTCCTATAATTCACCCCTCCACTTT. It translates to CASSARQGSSYNSPLHF.

The genes are TRBV10-3 and TRBJ1-5, with 7 bases matching TRBD1. V lost 10 bases and J lost 2; bases outside the gene matches: 8. This CDR3 region has 14 residues. The V gene's germline CDR1 is ENHRY and CDR2 SYGVKD. The CDR3 DNA sequence: TGTGCCACACAGGGACAGCAGGGCAATCAGCCCCAGCATTTT. Amino acid sequence: CATQGQQGNQPQHF.

This clonotype was counted a few times. The chain joins TRBV6-2 or TRBV6-3 to TRBJ2-1; 8 positions match TRBD1. The CDR3 contains 14 residues. In germline, CDR1 is MNHEY, CDR2 SVGEGT. V lost 4 bases, J lost 3 bases, and 2 bases stayed unmatched. The CDR3 reads CASSSGTGYNEQFF. In DNA, the CDR3 is TGTGCCAGCAGTTCGGGGACAGGCTACAATGAGCAGTTCTTC.

Only a few counts were recorded for this clonotype. The rearrangement links TRBV6-2 or TRBV6-3 to TRBJ2-5, with D perhaps TRBD1 or TRBD2 (6 bases each). V shed 11 bases and J shed 5 bases, with 18 bases lying between them. CDR1 and CDR2 (germline): MNHEY, SVGEGT. This CDR3 contains 13 residues. CDR3 region: CAASGGRRETQYF. CDR3 sequence (DNA): TGTGCCGCCTCCGGGGGCCGGCGGGAGACCCAGTACTTC.

This clonotype occurred many times. The V call is TRBV5-1, the J call TRBJ2-3; 9 nucleotides match TRBD2. CDR3 size: 16 residues. V shed 3 bases, J shed 2 bases, and the junction held 7 bases outside the gene matches. Looked up from germline, CDR1 is SGHRS and CDR2 is YFSETQ. The CDR3 is CASSSGGLANTDTQYF. CDR3 coding DNA: TGCGCCAGCAGCTCAGGTGGACTAGCGAACACAGATACGCAGTATTTT.

This clonotype was seen ten or more times. V usage is TRBV6-5 and J usage is TRBJ2-6; D may be TRBD1 or TRBD2 (5 bases each). This CDR3 contains 15 residues. In germline, CDR1 is MNHEY, CDR2 SVGAGI. Trimming took off 5 bases at V and 2 bases at J, with 10 bases between the two ends. The CDR3, as DNA: TGTGCCAGCAGTGAACGGGGCGCTGGGGCCAACGTCCTGACTTTC. Residues: CASSERGAGANVLTF.

The chain combines TRBV25-1 with TRBJ1-4; 7 bases line up with TRBD1. V lost 3 bases and J lost 0; bases outside the gene matches: 16. The length of the CDR3 is 20 residues. Per the germline V gene, CDR1 is MGHDK and CDR2 is SYGVNS. CDR3 nucleotides: TGTGCCAGCAGTGAGCCCCGGGACAGTGGACGCGATCCAACTAATGAAAAACTGTTTTTT. It yields the protein CASSEPRDSGRDPTNEKLFF.

This clonotype was picked up a small number of times. The rearrangement joins TRBV20-1 to TRBJ2-3; D might be TRBD1 or TRBD2, each matching 5 bases. Trimming removed 4 bases at V and 0 bases at J, with 14 bases between. Per the germline V gene, CDR1 is DFQATT and CDR2 is SNEGSKA (reference sequence). This CDR3 has 15 residues. CDR3 sequence: CSANRDGASTDTQYF. CDR3 coding DNA: TGCAGTGCTAATAGAGACGGGGCCAGCACAGATACGCAGTATTTT.

Only a few counts were recorded for this clonotype. CDR3 DNA: TGTGCCAGCAGCTTTAGAGGCAGCACAGATACGCAGTATTTT. Translated, it gives CASSFRGSTDTQYF. The genes are TRBV11-2 and TRBJ2-3; D remains unclear. Per germline, CDR1 SGHAT and CDR2 FQNNGV. Trimming cost V 3 bases and J 0 bases, with 7 bases left between them. The CDR3 totals 14 residues.